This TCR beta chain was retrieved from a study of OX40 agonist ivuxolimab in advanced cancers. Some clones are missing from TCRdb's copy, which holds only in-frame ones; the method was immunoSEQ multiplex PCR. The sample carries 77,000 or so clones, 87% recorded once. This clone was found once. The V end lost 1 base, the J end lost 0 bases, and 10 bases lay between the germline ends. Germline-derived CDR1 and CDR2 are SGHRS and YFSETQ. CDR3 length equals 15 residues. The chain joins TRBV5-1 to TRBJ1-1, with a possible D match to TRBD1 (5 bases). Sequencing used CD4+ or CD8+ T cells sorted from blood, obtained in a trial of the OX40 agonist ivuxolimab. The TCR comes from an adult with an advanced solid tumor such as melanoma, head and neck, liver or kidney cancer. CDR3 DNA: TGCGCCAGCAGCTTGACAGGCACCATGAACACTGAAGCTTTCTTT. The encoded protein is CASSLTGTMNTEAFF. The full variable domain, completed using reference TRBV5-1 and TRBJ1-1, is KAGVTQTPRYLIKTRGQQVTLSCSPISGHRSVSWYQQTPGQGLQFLFEYFSETQRNKGNFPGRFSGRQFSNSRSEMNVSTLELGDSALYLCASSLTGTMNTEAFFGQGTRLTVV.